These T cell receptor beta chains were read from a single sample in a study of cytomegalovirus exposure and HLA in healthy donors. Clones were read by immunoSEQ multiplex PCR, and TCRdb kept only the in-frame ones, dropping some. Found here are a few hundred thousand clones, 90% of them singletons; the top ten hold approximately 0.34%. What was sequenced was PBMCs. These receptors were collected from a woman under 30 in good health and CMV-seronegative. The CDR3 runs from the conserved cysteine through the conserved F or W. A D gene is named only where the DNA matches it firmly. Where a row states a size, it is once, few, many or the class of an expanded clone; other rows omit it.

d_call: -; v_call: TRBV27; j_call: TRBJ1-2; clone_size: -; cdr3_aa: CASSLFRGDGYTF; cdr3_nt: TGTGCCAGCAGTTTGTTCAGGGGCGATGGCTACACCTTC
d_call: -; v_call: TRBV19; j_call: TRBJ2-7; clone_size: -; cdr3_aa: CASSKGELSYEQYF; cdr3_nt: TGTGCCAGTAGTAAGGGAGAACTTTCCTACGAGCAGTACTTC
d_call: -; v_call: TRBV25-1; j_call: TRBJ1-1; clone_size: -; cdr3_aa: CASSPDTRQNTEAFF; cdr3_nt: TGTGCCAGCAGTCCAGACACGAGACAGAACACTGAAGCTTTCTTT
d_call: -; v_call: TRBV28; j_call: TRBJ1-5; clone_size: -; cdr3_aa: CASSGGHSNQPQHF; cdr3_nt: TGTGCCAGCTCTGGGGGACATAGCAATCAGCCCCAGCATTTT
d_call: -; v_call: TRBV7-2; j_call: TRBJ2-1; clone_size: -; cdr3_aa: CASSLTGNALSYNEQFF; cdr3_nt: TGTGCCAGCAGCTTAACAGGGAATGCTCTCTCCTACAATGAGCAGTTCTTC
d_call: -; v_call: TRBV10-3; j_call: TRBJ1-2; clone_size: -; cdr3_aa: CAISQGSNGYTF; cdr3_nt: TGTGCCATCAGTCAGGGTTCGAACGGCTACACCTTC
d_call: -; v_call: TRBV28; j_call: TRBJ1-5; clone_size: -; cdr3_aa: CASRPDAGGAGQPQHF; cdr3_nt: TGTGCCAGCAGACCCGATGCGGGGGGCGCGGGTCAGCCCCAGCATTTT
d_call: TRBD2; v_call: TRBV2; j_call: TRBJ2-1; clone_size: -; cdr3_aa: CASRAGTSAHEQFF; cdr3_nt: TGTGCCAGCAGGGCTGGGACTAGCGCCCATGAGCAGTTCTTC
d_call: TRBD1; v_call: TRBV28; j_call: TRBJ1-1; clone_size: -; cdr3_aa: CASSFLLGQGMNTEAFF; cdr3_nt: TGTGCCAGCAGTTTTCTTTTGGGACAGGGGATGAACACTGAAGCTTTCTTT
d_call: TRBD1; v_call: TRBV5-1; j_call: TRBJ2-6; clone_size: -; cdr3_aa: CASSLEYLQGAGANVLTF; cdr3_nt: TGCGCCAGCAGCTTGGAGTATCTACAGGGGGCTGGGGCCAACGTCCTGACTTTC
d_call: -; v_call: TRBV5-1; j_call: TRBJ1-1; clone_size: -; cdr3_aa: CASSLQGLIGTEAFF; cdr3_nt: TGCGCCAGCAGCTTGCAGGGGCTTATCGGCACTGAAGCTTTCTTT
d_call: TRBD1; v_call: TRBV2; j_call: TRBJ1-3; clone_size: once; cdr3_aa: CASRPGQGTGANTIYF; cdr3_nt: TGTGCCAGCAGACCGGGACAGGGCACCGGGGCTAACACCATATATTTT
d_call: -; v_call: TRBV5-1; j_call: TRBJ1-1; clone_size: -; cdr3_aa: CASSQDSEAFF; cdr3_nt: TGCGCCAGCAGCCAGGACAGTGAAGCTTTCTTT
d_call: -; v_call: TRBV6-5; j_call: TRBJ1-1; clone_size: -; cdr3_aa: CASSYLGADTEAFF; cdr3_nt: TGTGCCAGCAGTTACTTGGGGGCGGACACTGAAGCTTTCTTT
d_call: -; v_call: TRBV7-8; j_call: TRBJ1-5; clone_size: -; cdr3_aa: CASSSGQPQHF; cdr3_nt: TGTGCCAGCAGCTCCGGTCAGCCCCAGCATTTT
d_call: TRBD1; v_call: TRBV27; j_call: TRBJ1-1; clone_size: -; cdr3_aa: CASSRAGTGAYEAFF; cdr3_nt: TGTGCCAGCAGTCGCGCCGGGACAGGGGCATATGAAGCTTTCTTT
d_call: -; v_call: TRBV5-5; j_call: TRBJ1-2; clone_size: -; cdr3_aa: CASSLDSGLNYGYTF; cdr3_nt: TGTGCCAGCAGCTTGGACAGTGGATTGAACTATGGCTACACCTTC
d_call: TRBD2; v_call: TRBV7-6; j_call: TRBJ2-3; clone_size: -; cdr3_aa: CASRTSGSLAQYF; cdr3_nt: TGTGCCAGCAGGACTAGCGGGAGCCTGGCGCAGTATTTT
d_call: -; v_call: TRBV5-4; j_call: TRBJ2-1; clone_size: -; cdr3_aa: CASSLSRNEQFF; cdr3_nt: TGTGCCAGCAGCTTGTCTAGGAATGAGCAGTTCTTC
d_call: TRBD1; v_call: TRBV18; j_call: TRBJ1-2; clone_size: -; cdr3_aa: CASSPGQSLYGYTF; cdr3_nt: TGTGCCAGCTCACCGGGACAGTCCCTATATGGCTACACCTTC
d_call: -; v_call: TRBV25-1; j_call: TRBJ1-1; clone_size: -; cdr3_aa: CASSVTGFTEAFF; cdr3_nt: TGTGCCAGCAGTGTGACAGGTTTCACTGAAGCTTTCTTT
d_call: TRBD1; v_call: TRBV5-1; j_call: TRBJ2-7; clone_size: -; cdr3_aa: CASSLRQGASYEQYF; cdr3_nt: TGCGCCAGCAGCCTAAGACAGGGGGCGTCCTACGAGCAGTACTTC
d_call: -; v_call: TRBV7-8; j_call: TRBJ2-2; clone_size: -; cdr3_aa: CASSFGADTGELFF; cdr3_nt: TGTGCCAGCAGCTTTGGGGCCGACACCGGGGAGCTGTTTTTT
d_call: -; v_call: TRBV5-6; j_call: TRBJ1-5; clone_size: -; cdr3_aa: CASSLARNQPQHF; cdr3_nt: TGTGCCAGCAGCTTGGCCAGAAATCAGCCCCAGCATTTT
d_call: TRBD1; v_call: TRBV7-6; j_call: TRBJ2-1; clone_size: -; cdr3_aa: CASSHPGQGGNEQFF; cdr3_nt: TGTGCCAGCAGCCACCCGGGACAGGGGGGAAATGAGCAGTTCTTC